The next 22 T cell receptor beta chains were all read from a single sample in a study of blood T cell repertoires in COVID-19. Generated by immunoSEQ multiplex PCR, the TCRdb table keeps only in-frame clones and is missing some. The table includes around 160,000 clones, around 80% detected once. The source material was PBMCs or T cells enriched from blood (not recorded which). The source of these receptors is a man aged 50 to 60 who had recovered from COVID-19.

This clone has just a few counts. The rearrangement joins TRBV18 to TRBJ2-7; D might be TRBD2 (6 bases). CDR3 size: 13 residues. CDR1 is KGHSH and CDR2 is LQKENI in the germline V gene. The V end lost 5 bases, the J end lost 3 bases, and 11 bases lay between the germline ends. The CDR3 DNA sequence: TGTGCCAGCTCATCGGGACTGAACTACGAGCAGTACTTC. Its translation: CASSSGLNYEQYF.

J is TRBJ1-6 and V is TRBV11-2; 7 nucleotides match TRBD1. This CDR3 spans 15 amino acids. V lost 5 bases to trimming and J lost 4 bases; unmatched junction nucleotides: 5. Germline V lookup: CDR1 SGHAT, CDR2 FQNNGV. The chain's CDR3 is CASSQQGQYNSPLHF. The DNA for the CDR3 is TGTGCCAGCAGCCAGCAGGGACAGTATAATTCACCCCTCCACTTT.

This clone turned up a few times. This sequence joins TRBV5-1 and TRBJ2-1; D may be TRBD2 (5 bases). Germline V gene data show CDR1 as SGHRS and CDR2 as YFSETQ. The CDR3 spans 17 residues. The V end was cut by 7 bases, the J end by 0 bases, with 20 bases between. The DNA of the CDR3 is TGCGCCAGCCAGTTTCGGACTCGCGCTAGCTCCTACAATGAGCAGTTCTTC. This sequence encodes CASQFRTRASSYNEQFF.

This chain connects TRBV19 to TRBJ1-1; D not certain. Germline V lookup: CDR1 LNHDA, CDR2 SQIVND (reference sequence). The CDR3 covers 14 residues. The V and J ends lost 4 bases and 4 bases respectively, with 13 bases between them. The CDR3 here is CASSTNRVGTEAFF. For the CDR3, the DNA is TGTGCCAGTAGTACGAACCGGGTCGGCACTGAAGCTTTCTTT.

The chain joins TRBV7-9 to TRBJ1-2; 9 bases are shared with TRBD1. Germline-derived CDR1 and CDR2 are SEHNR and FQNEAQ (reference sequence). The CDR3 is made up of 16 amino acids. The ends lost 5 bases at V and 9 bases at J; junction bases unmatched: 16. Here the CDR3 reads CASSRHTRTGEYSYTF. CDR3 in DNA: TGTGCCAGCAGCCGACACACCCGGACAGGGGAATATAGCTACACCTTC.

V usage is TRBV18 and J usage is TRBJ1-5; 7 bases align to TRBD1. The CDR3 runs 15 residues. Germline values: CDR1 KGHSH, CDR2 LQKENI. V lost 2 bases, J lost 3 bases, and 4 bases stayed unmatched. In nucleotides, the CDR3 is TGTGCCAGCTCACCAACGGGACAGCTCAATCAGCCCCAGCATTTT. It encodes CASSPTGQLNQPQHF.

The chain recombines TRBV7-2 with TRBJ1-4, with D uncertain. The CDR3 loop spans 13 amino acids. Trimming cost V 5 bases and J 8 bases, with 12 bases left between them. Germline CDR1 reads SGHTA; CDR2 reads FQGNSA. The CDR3 region is CASSPRRTEKLFF. The CDR3 coding sequence is TGTGCCAGCAGCCCCCGGAGGACGGAAAAACTGTTTTTT.

The V gene is TRBV29-1, the J gene TRBJ1-4; D not resolved. Germline loops: CDR1 SQVTM, CDR2 ANQGSEA. Deletions cut 4 bases from V and 6 bases from J, with 15 bases between. The CDR3 runs 14 residues. The CDR3 region is CSVAAGPGDEKLFF. The CDR3 nucleotides read TGCAGCGTTGCGGCGGGCCCCGGGGATGAAAAACTGTTTTTT.

The rearrangement uses TRBV2 and TRBJ1-5; 12 bases are shared with TRBD1. Germline-derived CDR1 and CDR2 are SNHLY and FYNNEI. This CDR3 is 15 amino acids long. The junction had 2 bases not matched to a gene; V was cut back by 3 bases and J by 5 bases. In DNA, the CDR3 is TGTGCCAGCAGTGAGGGGACAGGGGGCCATCAGCCCCAGCATTTT. The encoded protein is CASSEGTGGHQPQHF.

The chain has TRBV3-1 (or the pseudogene TRBV3-2) and TRBJ1-5; TRBD1 aligns across 8 bases. J gave up 6 bases and V 4 bases, and 5 bases lay outside the gene matches. The CDR3 loop spans 14 amino acids. The germline V gene has CDR1 LGHDT and CDR2 YNNKEL (reference sequence). CDR3 loop: CASSPGGRGQPQHF. DNA for the CDR3: TGTGCCAGCAGCCCAGGGGGCAGGGGTCAGCCCCAGCATTTT.

The chain carries TRBV28 and TRBJ2-7; possibly TRBD1 for D (6 bases). The germline CDR1 and CDR2 sequences are MDHEN and SYDVKM. The CDR3 is 14 residues long. Trimming pared 6 bases from V and 1 base from J, leaving 13 bases between. CDR3 DNA sequence: TGTGCCAGCAGACCGACAGGCCTTTCCTACGAGCAGTACTTC. It specifies CASRPTGLSYEQYF.

The chain couples TRBV23-1 to TRBJ1-5; D gene unclear. TRBV23-1 is assigned to the ORF class and has an uncertain function. The CDR3 covers 16 residues. V was pared by 10 bases and J by 0 bases, with 19 bases between. The CDR3 loop is CANPRVDLYSNQPQHF. CDR3 DNA sequence: TGCGCCAACCCGCGGGTGGATCTATATAGCAATCAGCCCCAGCATTTT.

This clone was seen only a few times. The chain combines TRBV19 with TRBJ2-7, with D possibly matching TRBD2 (5 bases). The CDR3 runs to 14 residues. The germline V and J ends were trimmed by 3 bases and 3 bases, with 12 bases remaining between them. Looked up from germline, CDR1 is LNHDA and CDR2 is SQIVND (reference sequence). The CDR3 spells CASSIRDLGYEQYF. In DNA, the CDR3 is TGTGCCAGTAGTATTCGGGATTTGGGCTACGAGCAGTACTTC. The full variable domain, rest sourced from reference TRBV19 and TRBJ2-7, is DGGITQSPKYLFRKEGQNVTLSCEQNLNHDAMYWYRQDPGQGLRLIYYSQIVNDFQKGDIAEGYSVSREKKESFPLTVTSAQKNPTAFYLCASSIRDLGYEQYFGPGTRLTVT.

CDR3 nucleotide sequence: TGCGCCAGCAGCGCCTTCCTGACAGGGACATACGAGCAGTACTTC. It translates to CASSAFLTGTYEQYF. V and J are TRBV5-1 and TRBJ2-7; TRBD1 matches at 7 bases. With 4 bases clipped from V and 4 bases from J, the junction kept 11 bases outside the gene matches. This CDR3 is 15 amino acids long. CDR1 and CDR2 (germline): SGHRS, YFSETQ.

The chain recombines TRBV18 with TRBJ1-5, with D hard to call. The V end lost 1 base, the J end lost 0 bases, and 13 bases lay between the germline ends. The CDR3 runs to 17 residues. CDR1 KGHSH and CDR2 LQKENI come from the germline V gene. In DNA, the CDR3 is TGTGCCAGCTCACCACTACCCGGGAAAATTAGCAATCAGCCCCAGCATTTT. It is translated as CASSPLPGKISNQPQHF.

The chain carries TRBV7-8 and TRBJ2-3, with 10 bases matching TRBD2. The CDR3 sequence is 16 residues long. Germline CDR1 reads SGHVS; CDR2 reads FQNEAQ. The trim removed 5 bases at V and 1 base at J, leaving 6 bases unmatched. CDR3 sequence: CASSPLAGGGTDTQYF. For the CDR3, the DNA is TGTGCCAGCAGCCCGTTAGCGGGGGGTGGCACAGATACGCAGTATTTT.

This clone was seen a handful of times. V gene TRBV15 combines with J gene TRBJ2-1; D may be TRBD1 (6 bases). V lost 3 bases, J lost 8 bases, and 14 bases lay in between. Germline V gene sequence: CDR1 LNHNV, CDR2 YYDKDF (reference sequence). The CDR3 has 14 amino acids. The CDR3 reads CATSSQQGNDEQFF. DNA for the CDR3: TGTGCCACCAGCAGCCAGCAGGGGAACGATGAGCAGTTCTTC.

The chain carries TRBV15 and TRBJ2-3; tentatively, D is TRBD1 (6 bases). This CDR3 is built from 15 residues. Germline V CDR1 and CDR2: LNHNV, YYDKDF (reference sequence). V lost 1 base to trimming and J lost 2 bases, with 10 bases between them. In DNA, the CDR3 is TGTGCCACCAGCAGAGGCAGGACAGCCACAGATACGCAGTATTTT. This encodes CATSRGRTATDTQYF.

The CDR3 nucleotides are TGTGCCAGCAGCGTCCGGGACAGGCTTAACACTGAAGCTTTCTTT. Translating gives CASSVRDRLNTEAFF. The chain is built from TRBV9 and TRBJ1-1; TRBD1 agrees at 8 bases. In germline, CDR1 is SGDLS, CDR2 YYNGEE. CDR3 length equals 15 residues. V lost 2 bases to trimming and J lost 2 bases; unmatched junction nucleotides: 5. The full variable domain, completed using reference TRBV9 and TRBJ1-1, is DSGVTQTPKHLITATGQRVTLRCSPRSGDLSVYWYQQSLDQGLQFLIQYYNGEERAKGNILERFSAQQFPDLHSELNLSSLELGDSALYFCASSVRDRLNTEAFFGQGTRLTVV.

The chain combines TRBV6-6 with TRBJ2-1; 12 bases are shared with TRBD2. Germline V CDR1 and CDR2: MNHNY, SVGAGI (reference sequence). With 2 bases clipped from V and 7 bases from J, the junction kept 6 bases outside the gene matches. CDR3 size: 16 residues. The CDR3 region has the DNA TGTGCCAGCAGTTACACGACTAGCGGGAGTATGAATGAGCAGTTCTTC. Residues: CASSYTTSGSMNEQFF.

J is TRBJ2-2 and V is TRBV20-1, with TRBD2 matching 11 bases. CDR1 is DFQATT and CDR2 is SNEGSKA in the germline V gene (reference sequence). CDR3 size: 15 residues. With 3 bases clipped from V and 4 bases from J, the junction kept 4 bases outside the gene matches. The CDR3 DNA reads as TGCAGTGCTAGTCCGGGACTAGCGGCCACCGGGGAGCTGTTTTTT. Encoded protein: CSASPGLAATGELFF.

This clone appeared many times. The chain uses TRBV25-1 and TRBJ2-6; 8 bases align to TRBD2. Germline CDR1 and CDR2: MGHDK and SYGVNS. V was clipped by 3 bases and J by 0 bases; unmatched bases: 7. The CDR3 covers 18 residues. CDR3 in amino acids: CASSDPLAGYSGANVLTF. The CDR3 bases are TGTGCCAGCAGTGATCCCCTAGCGGGTTACTCTGGGGCCAACGTCCTGACTTTC.